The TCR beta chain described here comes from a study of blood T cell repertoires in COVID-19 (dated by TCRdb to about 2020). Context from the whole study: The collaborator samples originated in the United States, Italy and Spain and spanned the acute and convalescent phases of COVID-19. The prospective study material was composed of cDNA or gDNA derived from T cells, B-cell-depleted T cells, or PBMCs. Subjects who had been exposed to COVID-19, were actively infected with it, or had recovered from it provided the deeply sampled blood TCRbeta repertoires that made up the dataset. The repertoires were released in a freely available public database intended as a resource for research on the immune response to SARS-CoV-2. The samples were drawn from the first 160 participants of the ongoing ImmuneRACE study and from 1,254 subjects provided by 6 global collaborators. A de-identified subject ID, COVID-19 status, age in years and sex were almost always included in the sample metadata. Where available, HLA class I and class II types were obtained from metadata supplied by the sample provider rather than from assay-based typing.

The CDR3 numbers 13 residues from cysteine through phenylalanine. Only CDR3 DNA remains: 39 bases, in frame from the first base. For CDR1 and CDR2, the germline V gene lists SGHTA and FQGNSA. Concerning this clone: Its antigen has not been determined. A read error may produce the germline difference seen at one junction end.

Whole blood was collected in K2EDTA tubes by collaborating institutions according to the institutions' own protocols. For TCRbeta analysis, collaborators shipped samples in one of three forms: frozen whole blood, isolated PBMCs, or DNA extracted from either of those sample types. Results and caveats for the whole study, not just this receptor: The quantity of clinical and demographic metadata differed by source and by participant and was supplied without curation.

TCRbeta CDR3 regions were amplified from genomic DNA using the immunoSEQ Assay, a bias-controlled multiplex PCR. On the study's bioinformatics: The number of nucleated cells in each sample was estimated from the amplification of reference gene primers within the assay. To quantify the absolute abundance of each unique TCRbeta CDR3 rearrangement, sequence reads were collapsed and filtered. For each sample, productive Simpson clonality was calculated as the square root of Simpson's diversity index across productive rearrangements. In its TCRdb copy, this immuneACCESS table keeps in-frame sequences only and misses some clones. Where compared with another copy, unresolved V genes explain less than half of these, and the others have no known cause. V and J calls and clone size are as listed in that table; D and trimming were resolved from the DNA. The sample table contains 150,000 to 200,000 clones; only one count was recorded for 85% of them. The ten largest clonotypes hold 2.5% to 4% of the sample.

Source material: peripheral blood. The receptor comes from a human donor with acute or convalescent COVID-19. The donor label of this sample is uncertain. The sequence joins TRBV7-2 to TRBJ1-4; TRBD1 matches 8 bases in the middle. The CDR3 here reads CASSLVKQGQVTF. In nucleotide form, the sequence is TGTGCCAGCAGCTTAGTTAAACAGGGACAGGTGACTTTT.